These T cell receptor beta chains were read from a single sample in a study of regulatory T cells in long-lasting Graves disease. Each CDR3 protein gets one entry after TCRdb re-called the multiplex PCR reads with MiXCR. The data hold 300,000 to 400,000 distinct CDR3 sequences, with approximately 16% observed a single time. These sequences were also reported in another study, on T cells in Graves' hyperthyroidism and ophthalmopathy.

Sequenced here: peripheral blood mononuclear cells (PBMCs), sampled at new diagnosis, from a patient treated with antithyroid drugs. These receptors originate from a man in his forties or fifties with Graves disease. Each CDR3 is given with its conserved first and last residue. A D gene is named only where the DNA matches it firmly. Clone sizes are given selectively: once, few, many, or a class where the clone is expanded.

j_call | clone_size | d_call | v_call | cdr3_aa | cdr3_nt
TRBJ1-4 | many | TRBD1 | TRBV5-1 | CASSPGQGDEKLFF | TGTGCCAGCAGCCCGGGACAGGGAGATGAAAAACTGTTTTTT
TRBJ2-7 | many | TRBD2 | TRBV6-2/TRBV6-3 | CASSYTRLAGGYEQYF | TGTGCCAGCAGTTACACACGACTAGCGGGGGGCTACGAGCAGTACTTC
TRBJ1-4 | few | TRBD1 | TRBV20-1 | CSARQGSNEKLFF | TGCAGTGCGAGACAGGGCTCTAATGAAAAACTGTTTTTT
TRBJ1-2 | many | . | TRBV20-1 | CSARREANYGYTF | TGCAGTGCTAGAAGGGAAGCTAACTATGGCTACACCTTC
TRBJ2-5 | few | . | TRBV9 | CASSANSLQETQYF | TGTGCCAGCAGCGCCAACTCTCTCCAAGAGACCCAGTACTTC
TRBJ2-3 | few | TRBD1 | TRBV5-6 | CASSLVWDRAADTQYF | TGTGCCAGCAGCTTGGTATGGGACAGGGCGGCAGATACGCAGTATTTT
TRBJ2-1 | many | TRBD2 | TRBV6-1 | CASRSSGGTYNEQFF | TGTGCCAGCAGATCTAGCGGGGGGACCTACAATGAGCAGTTCTTC
TRBJ1-3 | many | . | TRBV5-5 | CASSDGIRGVSGNTIYF | TGTGCCAGCAGCGACGGAATTAGGGGGGTCTCTGGAAACACCATATATTTT
TRBJ2-7 | many | . | TRBV10-3 | CAISGGRGASSYEQYF | TGTGCCATCAGTGGGGGTCGCGGGGCTAGCTCCTACGAGCAGTACTTC
TRBJ1-6 | many | . | TRBV28 | CASSLVVGASSYNSPLHF | TGTGCCAGCAGTTTAGTGGTAGGGGCGAGCTCCTATAATTCACCCCTCCACTTT
TRBJ1-5 | . | . | TRBV5-1 | CASQTTAGENQPQHF | TGCGCCAGCCAGACTACGGCAGGGGAAAATCAGCCCCAGCATTTT
TRBJ2-2 | . | TRBD1 | TRBV18 | CASSVDRVPYGELFF | TGTGCCAGCTCAGTCGACAGGGTCCCCTACGGGGAGCTGTTTTTT
TRBJ1-1 | . | . | TRBV6-2/TRBV6-3 | CASSYKVAHTEAFF | TGTGCCAGCAGTTACAAGGTGGCGCACACTGAAGCTTTCTTT
TRBJ2-2 | . | . | TRBV4-1 | CASSPRPHPTANTGELFF | TGCGCCAGCAGCCCCCGCCCCCATCCAACCGCGAACACCGGGGAGCTGTTTTTT
TRBJ2-5 | many | . | TRBV11-1 | CASSYLLGVQWAQYF | TGTGCCAGCAGCTACCTCCTGGGAGTCCAGTGGGCCCAGTACTTC
TRBJ1-1 | many | . | TRBV7-9 | CASSLMGAGTEAFF | TGTGCCAGCAGCTTAATGGGGGCCGGCACTGAAGCTTTCTTT
TRBJ2-3 | . | . | TRBV24-1 | CATSDLETDTQYF | TGTGCCACCAGTGATCTCGAGACAGATACGCAGTATTTT
TRBJ2-3 | many | . | TRBV7-3 | CASSLTWTSGDTQYF | TGTGCCAGCAGCTTAACGTGGACCTCCGGGGATACGCAGTATTTT
TRBJ2-7 | many | . | TRBV18 | CASSPQGNSAYEQYF | TGTGCCAGCTCGCCCCAGGGGAATAGCGCCTACGAGCAGTACTTC
TRBJ1-5 | many | . | TRBV27 | CASSLSGAPNQPQHF | TGTGCCAGCAGTTTATCAGGGGCCCCCAATCAGCCCCAGCATTTT
TRBJ2-5 | . | . | TRBV20-1 | CSAIDGGGGETQYF | TGCAGTGCTATAGATGGAGGGGGTGGCGAGACCCAGTACTTC
TRBJ2-3 | few | TRBD1 | TRBV2 | CASRTGGGTDTQYF | TGTGCCAGCAGGACAGGGGGCGGCACAGATACACAGTATTTT
TRBJ1-1 | many | TRBD1 | TRBV28 | CASSSPDRESTEAFF | TGTGCCAGCAGTTCCCCGGACAGGGAGAGCACTGAAGCTTTCTTT
TRBJ2-5 | few | . | TRBV19 | CASSSHWGGQLQTQYF | TGTGCCAGTAGTTCCCACTGGGGGGGACAGCTTCAGACCCAGTACTTC
TRBJ1-5 | few | . | TRBV4-2 | CASSQDDSSGSQPQHF | TGTGCCAGCAGCCAAGATGACTCATCGGGGAGCCAGCCCCAGCATTTT
TRBJ2-5 | many | TRBD1 | TRBV5-4 | CASSLGTGQETQYF | TGTGCCAGCAGCTTGGGGACAGGACAAGAGACCCAGTACTTC
TRBJ2-7 | . | TRBD1 | TRBV12-3/TRBV12-4 | CASTSGQGFPDEQYF | TGTGCCAGCACCTCGGGACAGGGGTTCCCAGACGAGCAGTACTTC
TRBJ2-3 | . | . | TRBV6-1 | CASRHGLFTDTQYF | TGTGCCAGCAGGCACGGGCTATTCACAGATACGCAGTATTTT
TRBJ2-1 | . | TRBD2 | TRBV18 | CASSLLPGGIYNEQFF | TGTGCCAGCTCCCTGTTACCGGGGGGGATATACAATGAGCAGTTCTTC
TRBJ1-2 | few | TRBD1 | TRBV6-1 | CASSRGQGYGYTF | TGTGCCAGCAGCCGAGGACAGGGCTATGGCTACACCTTC
TRBJ2-3 | . | TRBD1 | TRBV2 | CASSFTGGASDTQYF | TGTGCCAGCAGTTTCACAGGGGGCGCGTCGGATACGCAGTATTTT
TRBJ2-7 | many | . | TRBV12-3/TRBV12-4 | CASSFATATSYEQYF | TGTGCCAGCAGTTTCGCGACAGCCACTTCCTACGAGCAGTACTTC
TRBJ2-1 | many | . | TRBV12-3/TRBV12-4 | CASSLWRGETYNEQFF | TGTGCCAGCAGTTTATGGCGCGGGGAGACCTACAATGAGCAGTTCTTC
TRBJ2-7 | many | TRBD1 | TRBV5-1 | CASSLEGQGSYEQYF | TGCGCCAGCAGCTTGGAGGGACAGGGGTCCTACGAGCAGTACTTC
TRBJ1-6 | many | TRBD1 | TRBV2 | CASSLTGNSPLHF | TGTGCCAGCAGTTTGACAGGGAATTCACCCCTCCACTTT
TRBJ2-1 | . | . | TRBV7-2 | CASRSEGGSYNEQFF | TGTGCCAGCAGATCCGAGGGGGGGTCCTACAATGAGCAGTTCTTC
TRBJ2-1 | many | TRBD1 | TRBV5-1 | CASSLAGQGWDEQFF | TGCGCCAGCAGCTTGGCAGGACAGGGGTGGGATGAGCAGTTCTTC
TRBJ1-5 | many | TRBD1 | TRBV6-1 | CASSQGQTNNQPQHF | TGTGCCAGCAGTCAGGGACAGACAAACAATCAGCCCCAGCATTTT